The 10 T cell receptor beta chains given below trace back to one sample, sequenced in a study of CD4 T cells in relation to SARS-CoV-2 and coronaviruses. Assay used: immunoSEQ multiplex PCR; TCRdb lists only in-frame clones, some missing. The profile shows some 19,000 clones, approximately 80% of them singletons. Their specific antigens are unknown. Unexposed donor CD4+ T cells date from about 2011-2018, before the COVID-19 pandemic. After ten to eleven days of culture, CD4+ T cells were isolated. The sample taken for sequencing was CD4+ T cells from PBMCs, cultured in vitro. The receptors derive from a human donor in good health.

The chain couples TRBV7-2 to TRBJ2-5; 9 nucleotides match TRBD1. V shed 5 bases, J shed 1 base, and the junction held 2 bases outside the gene matches. The CDR3 contains 14 residues. CDR1 is SGHTA, CDR2 FQGNSA, per germline. The DNA for the CDR3 is TGTGCCAGCAGCCTGACAGGGGGCCAAGAGACCCAGTACTTC. Translated: CASSLTGGQETQYF.

The chain joins TRBV7-3 to TRBJ2-7; 14 nucleotides line up with TRBD2. From germline, CDR1 is SGHTA and CDR2 FQGTGA. The CDR3 loop spans 16 amino acids. The ends lost 0 bases at V and 7 bases at J; junction bases unmatched: 5. CDR3 sequence (DNA): TGTGCCAGCAGCTTAACCGGGACTAGCGGGAGAGGGGAGCAGTACTTC. It codes for CASSLTGTSGRGEQYF.

J is TRBJ2-2 and V is TRBV5-1, with 10 bases identical to TRBD2. J lost 5 bases, V lost 1 base, and 5 bases had no gene match. The CDR3 is made up of 16 amino acids. Germline V gene sequence: CDR1 SGHRS, CDR2 YFSETQ. CDR3 region: CASSLSSGRITGELFF. CDR3 in DNA: TGCGCCAGCAGCTTGTCTAGCGGGAGAATTACCGGGGAGCTGTTTTTT. The whole variable domain, remainder taken from reference TRBV5-1 and TRBJ2-2, is KAGVTQTPRYLIKTRGQQVTLSCSPISGHRSVSWYQQTPGQGLQFLFEYFSETQRNKGNFPGRFSGRQFSNSRSEMNVSTLELGDSALYLCASSLSSGRITGELFFGEGSRLTVL.

The rearrangement joins TRBV24-1 to TRBJ2-7; 7 nucleotides match TRBD1. The CDR3 is 13 residues long. After removal of 4 bases from V and 3 bases from J, the junction contained 2 bases not matched to a gene. Germline V gives CDR1 KGHDR, CDR2 SFDVKD. CDR3 in amino acids: CATSEAGGYEQYF. Written as DNA, the CDR3 is TGTGCCACCAGTGAGGCAGGGGGCTACGAGCAGTACTTC.

The chain couples TRBV28 to TRBJ1-4; 11 positions match TRBD1. The CDR3 runs to 16 residues. V gave up 3 bases and J gave up 8 bases; unmatched junction bases: 8. Germline CDR1 and CDR2: MDHEN and SYDVKM. The CDR3 DNA reads TGTGCCAGCAGTTTTCAGGACAGGGGGCTCAGGGAAAAACTGTTTTTT. Protein: CASSFQDRGLREKLFF.

In its sample, this clone was seen a few times. CDR3 residues: CASSPGQRTVGNSPLHF. CDR3 sequence (DNA): TGTGCCAGCAGCCCGGGACAGAGGACTGTTGGGAATTCACCCCTCCACTTT. The chain uses TRBV5-4 and TRBJ1-6; 7 bases align to TRBD1. Germline assignment: CDR1 SGHNT and CDR2 YYREEE (reference sequence). Trimming cost V 4 bases and J 7 bases; bases outside gene matches: 14. The CDR3 is made up of 17 amino acids.

The J gene is TRBJ2-1, the V gene TRBV4-1; 8 positions agree with TRBD2. V trimming: 0 bases; J trimming: 3 bases; junction bases outside the gene matches: 4. The CDR3 has 16 amino acids. Germline CDR1 is MGHRA and CDR2 is YSYEKL. For the CDR3, the DNA is TGCGCCAGCAGCCAAGACACTAGCGGCAACTACAATGAGCAGTTCTTC. This gives the protein CASSQDTSGNYNEQFF.

This chain uses TRBV25-1 with TRBJ1-4, with TRBD1 matching 9 bases. The CDR3 contains 18 residues. With V trimmed by 3 bases and J by 6 bases, 14 bases remained unmatched. Germline values: CDR1 MGHDK, CDR2 SYGVNS. The CDR3 region has the DNA TGTGCCAGCAGTGATACGGGACAGGGACCGTCCGGGGATGAAAAACTGTTTTTT. Translated: CASSDTGQGPSGDEKLFF.

This clone showed up just a few times. The V call is TRBV4-1, the J call TRBJ1-6; 12 positions match TRBD1. The CDR3 consists of 16 residues. V was clipped by 1 base and J by 10 bases; unmatched bases: 5. Germline V CDR1 and CDR2: MGHRA, YSYEKL. The CDR3 region is CASSQGRGQGASPLHF. For the CDR3, the DNA is TGCGCCAGCAGCCAAGGAAGGGGACAGGGGGCATCACCCCTCCACTTT.

V and J are TRBV5-8 and TRBJ1-5, with D possibly matching TRBD1 (6 bases). V lost 4 bases and J lost 0, with 11 bases in between. CDR1 is SGHTS, CDR2 YDEGEE, per germline. This CDR3 has 15 residues. The CDR3 here is CASSPQGISNQPQHF. The CDR3 region has the DNA TGTGCCAGCAGCCCACAGGGAATTAGCAATCAGCCCCAGCATTTT.